These 15 T cell receptor beta chains were sequenced from one sample in a study of blood T cells in healthy people across ages. It was with a sample-barcoded 5' primer and a J-beta primer mix that a second PCR of roughly 7 to 11 cycles was run. TCRdb called the 5' RACE reads again in MiXCR, with one record for every CDR3 protein. The sample records 650,000 to 700,000 distinct CDR3 sequences, 40% to 65% being singletons. Sequenced material: blood. These receptors were obtained from a woman at least 80 years old in good health.

With respect to this clonotype: A much larger clone lies a single base off, so this may be a read error. V is TRBV28 and J is TRBJ2-3, with D perhaps TRBD1 or TRBD2 (6 bases each). CDR1 MDHEN and CDR2 SYDVKM come from the germline V gene. This CDR3 comprises 11 residues. The CDR3 sequence: CASTGADAQYF. The DNA for the CDR3 is TGTGCCAGCACGGGGGCAGATGCGCAGTATTTT.

For this clonotype: A much larger clone differs by one base, so this may be a read error. The rearrangement links TRBV12-3 or TRBV12-4 to TRBJ2-1; 7 nucleotides align to TRBD2. The trim removed 1 base at V and 10 bases at J, leaving 10 bases unmatched. The CDR3 sequence is 15 residues long. The CDR3 DNA reads TGTGCCAGCAGTTTAGGGCTTGCGGGAGTCTACGAGCAGTTCTTC. Translating gives CASSLGLAGVYEQFF.

Of note for this clonotype: Since a much larger clone is just one base distant, this may be a read error. The chain recombines TRBV11-1 with TRBJ2-3; 7 bases match TRBD2. The CDR3 is made up of 18 amino acids. V dropped 4 bases and J dropped 2; count of bases not matched to a gene: 15. Germline V gene lookup returns CDR1 SGHAT and CDR2 FQDESV (reference sequence). The CDR3 loop is CASSWTGGSVASTDTQYF. CDR3 in DNA: TGTGCCAGCAGCTGGACTGGCGGGAGTGTTGCCTCCACAGATACGCAGTATTTT.

This clonotype was seen more than once but under ten times. The V gene is TRBV6-5, the J gene TRBJ2-1; TRBD1 aligns across 8 bases. Germline V gene data show CDR1 as MNHEY and CDR2 as SVGAGI. This CDR3 spans 16 amino acids. J lost 2 bases, V lost 6 bases, and 9 bases had no gene match. CDR3 in DNA: TGTGCCAGCAGAGGACAGGACAGGGAACCCTACAATGAGCAGTTCTTC. Its protein product is CASRGQDREPYNEQFF.

The genes are TRBV14 and TRBJ2-1; unclear D gene. Germline CDR1 SGHDN, CDR2 FVKESK. V lost 4 bases and J lost 8, with 15 bases in between. The CDR3 sequence is 14 residues long. As DNA, the CDR3 is TGTGCCAGCAGCCCCTATGGAAGTCTCGATGAGCAGTTCTTC. This encodes CASSPYGSLDEQFF.

This rearrangement joins TRBV4-2 to TRBJ1-2, with D unresolved. Germline CDR1 LGHNA, CDR2 YNFKEQ. V dropped 0 bases and J dropped 6 bases, with 11 bases sitting between them. The CDR3 length is 14 residues. CDR3 nucleotides: TGTGCCAGCAGCCAAGATTTCGGTCAGGATGGCTACACCTTC. It yields the protein CASSQDFGQDGYTF.

This clonotype was picked up many times. The V gene is TRBV7-2, the J gene TRBJ2-1; D is unclear. Germline V CDR1 and CDR2: SGHTA, FQGNSA. This CDR3 spans 15 amino acids. Trimming left V 5 bases short and J 2 bases short, with 13 bases between. The chain's CDR3 is CASSRTIGPYNEQFF. DNA for the CDR3: TGTGCCAGCAGCCGTACTATCGGGCCCTACAATGAGCAGTTCTTC.

The rearrangement uses TRBV3-1 and TRBJ2-5, with 9 bases aligning to TRBD1. Germline-derived CDR1 and CDR2 are LGHDT and YNNKEL (reference sequence). The V and J ends lost 0 bases and 11 bases, in that order; junction bases with no gene match: 13. The CDR3 sequence is 16 residues long. CDR3 DNA sequence: TGTGCCAGCAGCCAAGATCTTGGGACAGGGAAAAATGAGCAGTACTTC. It encodes CASSQDLGTGKNEQYF.

This clonotype appeared a few times. This sequence joins TRBV3-1 and TRBJ2-3; 12 positions match TRBD2. Germline CDR1 LGHDT, CDR2 YNNKEL (reference sequence). The junction had 7 bases not matched to a gene; V was cut back by 4 bases and J by 5 bases. This CDR3 has 16 residues. The CDR3 reads CASSPGTSGWGDTQYF. The CDR3 bases are TGTGCCAGCAGCCCAGGGACTAGCGGGTGGGGAGATACGCAGTATTTT.

V and J are TRBV15 and TRBJ1-6; the D is unclear. V was cut by 0 bases and J by 5 bases, with 2 bases left in between. This CDR3 contains 13 residues. Germline CDR1 is LNHNV and CDR2 is YYDKDF (reference sequence). CDR3 loop: CATSRDDNSPLHF. CDR3 nucleotide sequence: TGTGCCACCAGCAGAGATGATAATTCACCCCTCCACTTT.

As to this clonotype: This may be a read error, as it is one base from a much larger clone. The chain is built from TRBV20-1 and TRBJ2-5; D is possibly TRBD2 (6 bases). The assigned J gene may be wrong: the sequence end matches TRBJ2-7 better. The CDR3 totals 12 residues. The germline gives CDR1 DFQATT, CDR2 SNEGSKA (reference sequence). CDR3 nucleotides: TGCAGTGCTAGAGAAGGGAGGAGCGAGCAGTACTTC. Its protein is CSAREGRSEQYF.

Comments on this clonotype: One junction end disagrees with the germline gene, perhaps due to a read error. This chain links TRBV12-3 or TRBV12-4 with TRBJ1-5; 7 bases map to TRBD1. The CDR3 consists of 15 residues. CDR3 coding DNA: TGTGCCAGCGGTTTAAGGGGGGCCAGGGGGCAGCCCCAGCATTTT. Its protein is CASGLRGARGQPQHF.

This clonotype came up many times. This chain connects TRBV5-1 to TRBJ2-3; D uncertain. CDR1 and CDR2 (germline): SGHRS, YFSETQ. The CDR3 sequence is 15 residues long. The ends were cut back, 2 bases at V and 2 bases at J, with 12 bases in the middle. CDR3 nucleotides: TGCGCCAGCAGCTTAGGCAATCCCCACACAGATACGCAGTATTTT. It encodes CASSLGNPHTDTQYF.

The genes are TRBV24-1 and TRBJ1-2; TRBD1 matches 7 bases. The germline V gene encodes CDR1 KGHDR and CDR2 SFDVKD. With V trimmed by 2 bases and J by 4 bases, 3 bases remained unmatched. The CDR3 length is 14 residues. The CDR3: CATSDSGQVYGYTF. CDR3 coding DNA: TGTGCCACCAGTGATTCCGGACAGGTCTATGGCTACACCTTC.

This clonotype was counted only a few times. The V call is TRBV12-3 or TRBV12-4, the J call TRBJ2-7; D is ambiguous. The CDR3 has 14 residues. V shed 0 bases and J shed 0 bases, with 6 bases lying between them. CDR3 protein: CASSLADASYEQYF. The CDR3 nucleotides are TGTGCCAGCAGTTTAGCGGACGCCTCCTACGAGCAGTACTTC.